A single sample gave rise to the 8 T cell receptor beta chains below, sequenced in a study of post-analysis software for immune sequencing data. Prepared TCR beta cDNA libraries contained unique molecular identifiers. MiXCR, applied by TCRdb to the PCR reads, yields one record per CDR3 protein. The table shows 150,000 to 200,000 distinct CDR3 sequences, with about 36% occurring only once. The source was blood, collected after autologous hematopoietic stem cell transplantation. The receptors were gathered from a girl aged 10-17 years with multiple sclerosis.

The chain combines TRBV5-1 with TRBJ2-3, with 9 bases lining up with TRBD2. The CDR3 sequence is 14 residues long. Germline CDR1 is SGHRS and CDR2 is YFSETQ. The V gene end was trimmed by 4 bases and the J gene end by 4 bases; junction bases not matched to a gene: 4. CDR3 sequence (DNA): TGCGCCAGCAGCGGCGTAGCGGGGGCAGATACGCAGTATTTT. Translating gives CASSGVAGADTQYF.

The V gene is TRBV20-1, the J gene TRBJ1-5; D not resolved. The CDR3 consists of 16 residues. Germline CDR1 and CDR2: DFQATT and SNEGSKA (reference sequence). V lost 2 bases to trimming and J lost 1 base, with 15 bases between them. Here the CDR3 DNA reads TGCAGTGCTAGAAGTCGACCCGGGTTGAGCAATCAGCCCCAGCATTTT. This codes for CSARSRPGLSNQPQHF.

The chain combines TRBV20-1 with TRBJ2-1; TRBD2 agrees at 10 bases. This CDR3 has 16 amino acids. V lost 0 bases and J lost 8; bases outside the gene matches: 10. CDR1 and CDR2 from the germline V gene are DFQATT and SNEGSKA (reference sequence). The CDR3 here is CSARDPSGRAFDEQFF. In DNA form, the CDR3 reads TGCAGTGCTAGAGACCCCAGCGGGAGGGCCTTCGATGAGCAGTTCTTC.

V is TRBV7-9 and J is TRBJ2-5; D unclear. Near its end, the DNA agrees better with TRBJ2-7, so the J call may be wrong. Germline V gene lookup returns CDR1 SEHNR and CDR2 FQNEAQ (reference sequence). This CDR3 is 12 amino acids long. The CDR3 reads CASSREPYEQYF. CDR3 DNA: TGTGCCAGCAGCCGAGAACCCTACGAGCAGTACTTC.

This clonotype has only a few counts. The chain links TRBV6-5 to TRBJ2-1; no clear D gene. Germline CDR1 reads MNHEY; CDR2 reads SVGAGI. V was trimmed by 5 bases and J by 0 bases, leaving 8 bases between them. This CDR3 is built from 14 residues. The CDR3 is CASSDTASYNEQFF. As DNA, the CDR3 is TGTGCCAGCAGTGACACAGCCTCCTACAATGAGCAGTTCTTC.

The chain employs TRBV28 and TRBJ2-3, with 7 bases matching TRBD1. The CDR3 is 15 amino acids. The V segment lost 5 bases and the J segment 2 bases; nucleotides outside the gene matches: 7. Looked up from germline, CDR1 is MDHEN and CDR2 is SYDVKM. As DNA, the CDR3 is TGTGCCAGCAGTATGATGACAGGGAACACAGATACGCAGTATTTT. This codes for CASSMMTGNTDTQYF.

The sample holds a few counts of this clonotype. The V call is TRBV12-3 or TRBV12-4, the J call TRBJ2-5; D not resolved. CDR3 length equals 14 residues. V lost 6 bases and J 5 bases, leaving 16 bases between the germline ends. CDR3 DNA sequence: TGTGCCAGCAGCCCTCTTTCCGGAGTGGAGACCCAGTACTTC. Its translation is CASSPLSGVETQYF.

This clonotype was detected a few times. This CDR3 is CASSESRQGRGYEQYF. The CDR3 DNA reads as TGCGCCAGCAGTGAGTCCCGACAGGGTCGGGGCTACGAGCAGTACTTC. V usage is TRBV10-1 and J usage is TRBJ2-7; 7 nucleotides line up with TRBD1. This CDR3 has 16 residues. Trimming cost V 0 bases and J 3 bases; bases outside gene matches: 8. Germline assignment: CDR1 WNHNN and CDR2 SYGVQD (reference sequence).